One sample yielded the 2 T cell receptor beta chains listed below, sequenced in a study of neurological immune-mediated disorders. TCRdb analysed the 5' RACE reads with MiXCR anew, one entry per CDR3 protein. The sample gives roughly 28,000 distinct CDR3 sequences, around 3.4% of which show up once; less than 9% is in the top ten. Sequencing was carried out using PBMCs. These receptors were obtained from a woman younger than 45 with multiple sclerosis.

This clonotype was observed many times. The CDR3: CASSLYSLGQYF. The DNA for the CDR3 is TGTGCCAGCAGTTTATACTCTCTTGGGCAGTACTTC. The chain carries TRBV28 and TRBJ2-7; D is unclear. The germline gives CDR1 MDHEN, CDR2 SYDVKM. The CDR3 consists of 12 residues. V lost 1 base to trimming and J lost 9 bases, with 10 bases between them.

This clonotype was recorded at least ten times. A much larger clone lies one base from this, so it may be a read error. The chain couples TRBV5-5 to TRBJ2-3, with no clear D. There are 16 residues in the CDR3. CDR1 SGHKS and CDR2 YYEKEE come from the germline V gene (reference sequence). The V end was cut by 5 bases, the J end by 1 base, with 17 bases between. DNA for the CDR3: TGTGCCAGCAGACAACAAACGGGCAACCGCACAGATACGCAGTATTTT. Protein product: CASRQQTGNRTDTQYF.